The next 23 T cell receptor beta chains were all read from a single sample in a study of T cell responses to AZD1222 COVID-19 vaccine. Method: immunoSEQ multiplex PCR; TCRdb's copy keeps in-frame clones and lacks some. The sample includes over 75,000 clones, around 87% of them seen just once. Sequenced here: peripheral blood, sampled on day 0 of AZD1222 vaccination. The receptors were gathered from an adult in good health.

The chain links TRBV24-1 to TRBJ1-2; D is undetermined. Trimming took off 0 bases at V and 2 bases at J, with 3 bases between the two ends. CDR1 and CDR2 (germline): KGHDR, SFDVKD. CDR3 length: 13 residues. As DNA, the CDR3 is TGTGCCACCAGTGATTTGGAAAACTATGGCTACACCTTC. This translates into CATSDLENYGYTF.

This clone has just one count. V and J are TRBV11-2 and TRBJ1-2; D may be TRBD1 (6 bases). V lost 3 bases, J lost 4 bases, and 18 bases lay in between. The germline V gene encodes CDR1 SGHAT and CDR2 FQNNGV. This CDR3 contains 16 residues. The CDR3 bases are TGTGCCAGCAGCTTGGGCCCACAGGGCGAAACCTATGGCTACACCTTC. Translating it yields CASSLGPQGETYGYTF.

The V gene is TRBV23-1, the J gene TRBJ2-3, with TRBD1 as a possible D gene (6 bases). TRBV23-1 is an ORF, and what it does is uncertain. The ends were cut back, 0 bases at V and 0 bases at J, with 22 bases in the middle. This CDR3 spans 20 amino acids. The CDR3 region has the DNA TGCGCCAGCAGTCAATCAGAGGCTTGTGGGCAGGGGCGAAGCACAGATACGCAGTATTTT. Its translation is CASSQSEACGQGRSTDTQYF.

As DNA, the CDR3 is TGTGCCAGCAGCTCCGTAAGGGGACTAGCGGGAGATGAGCAGTTCTTC. Protein product: CASSSVRGLAGDEQFF. The chain couples TRBV5-6 to TRBJ2-1; TRBD2 matches 14 bases. The CDR3 consists of 16 residues. Germline V lookup: CDR1 SGHDT, CDR2 YYEEEE. The V and J ends lost 3 bases and 8 bases, in that order; junction bases with no gene match: 7.

The rearrangement links TRBV6-6 to TRBJ1-1; D perhaps matches TRBD1 (5 bases). The germline gives CDR1 MNHNY, CDR2 SVGAGI (reference sequence). The CDR3 is 15 residues long. V shed 6 bases and J shed 5 bases, with 19 bases lying between them. This chain's CDR3 is CASRPPGPGGTEAFF. The CDR3 coding sequence is TGTGCCAGCAGACCACCGGGACCGGGGGGGACTGAAGCTTTCTTT.

The chain couples TRBV4-1 to TRBJ2-7; TRBD1 matches at 8 bases. CDR1 and CDR2 (germline): MGHRA, YSYEKL. Trimming cost V 1 base and J 5 bases; bases outside gene matches: 4. The CDR3 runs 14 residues. CDR3 amino acids: CASSQGQGAHEQYF. The CDR3 bases are TGCGCCAGCAGCCAAGGGCAGGGGGCCCACGAGCAGTACTTC.

The genes are TRBV4-2 and TRBJ2-3, with 14 bases lining up with TRBD2. The CDR3 covers 18 residues. CDR1 is LGHNA and CDR2 is YNFKEQ in the germline V gene. After removal of 5 bases from V and 3 bases from J, the junction contained 10 bases not matched to a gene. CDR3 in amino acids: CASSSRGLAGEWTDTQYF. In nucleotides, the CDR3 is TGTGCCAGCAGCTCCCGGGGACTAGCGGGAGAGTGGACAGATACGCAGTATTTT.

J is TRBJ1-3 and V is TRBV6-5, with 7 bases matching TRBD1. This CDR3 contains 13 residues. V trimming: 7 bases; J trimming: 8 bases; junction bases outside the gene matches: 8. Germline V gene lookup returns CDR1 MNHEY and CDR2 SVGAGI. The CDR3 DNA sequence: TGTGCCAGCAACTGGCAGGGGGGGGACACCATATATTTT. Translated, it gives CASNWQGGDTIYF.

This chain connects TRBV6-2 or TRBV6-3 to TRBJ2-3, with TRBD2 identical over 9 bases. Germline V CDR1 and CDR2: MNHEY, SVGEGT. This CDR3 contains 16 residues. V gave up 3 bases and J gave up 2 bases; unmatched junction bases: 6. The CDR3 is CASSYSGRDVTDTQYF. The CDR3 DNA follows: TGTGCCAGCAGTTATAGCGGGAGAGATGTCACAGATACGCAGTATTTT.

The chain employs TRBV2 and TRBJ2-1; D might be TRBD1 (6 bases). Germline loops: CDR1 SNHLY, CDR2 FYNNEI. Trimming removed 4 bases at V and 9 bases at J, with 13 bases between. The CDR3 totals 13 residues. The CDR3 sequence is CASSGSGVAEQFF. In nucleotides, the CDR3 is TGTGCCAGCAGTGGGTCAGGGGTTGCTGAGCAGTTCTTC.

This clone is a singleton in its sample. The rearrangement joins TRBV5-5 to TRBJ1-4, with D hard to call. The CDR3 has 12 amino acids. The V and J ends lost 0 bases and 8 bases respectively, with 5 bases between them. Germline V gene lookup returns CDR1 SGHKS and CDR2 YYEKEE (reference sequence). CDR3 coding DNA: TGTGCCAGCAGCTTGGAGGCAGAAAAACTGTTTTTT. Translated: CASSLEAEKLFF.

The chain joins TRBV5-1 to TRBJ2-1; 10 bases match TRBD1. The CDR3 has 16 amino acids. J lost 5 bases, V lost 1 base, and 6 bases had no gene match. The V gene's germline CDR1 is SGHRS and CDR2 YFSETQ. The CDR3 coding sequence is TGCGCCAGCAGCTTGTCCGGGACAGGGGCCGACAATGAGCAGTTCTTC. It translates to CASSLSGTGADNEQFF.

CDR3 bases: TGTGCCAGCAGCTTGTATGGTGGGGGCGCCGATGAAAAACTGTTTTTT. Translating gives CASSLYGGGADEKLFF. This sequence joins TRBV5-4 and TRBJ1-4; possibly TRBD1 for D (6 bases). Trimming took off 1 base at V and 6 bases at J, with 16 bases between the two ends. The CDR3 spans 16 residues. Germline values: CDR1 SGHNT, CDR2 YYREEE (reference sequence).

This clone was detected a few times. The chain employs TRBV11-2 and TRBJ1-1; D unresolved. The V end was cut by 5 bases, the J end by 11 bases, with 15 bases between. In germline, CDR1 is SGHAT, CDR2 FQNNGV. The CDR3 extends over 12 amino acids. Here the CDR3 reads CASSNINLEAFF. CDR3 DNA: TGTGCCAGCAGCAACATCAACCTCGAGGCTTTCTTT.

The chain combines TRBV5-4 with TRBJ1-2, with TRBD1 matching 8 bases. Germline values: CDR1 SGHNT, CDR2 YYREEE (reference sequence). CDR3 length: 16 amino acids. V shed 1 base and J 0 bases; nucleotides not matched to a gene: 5. As DNA, the CDR3 is TGTGCCAGCAGCTTGTTGCAGGGGGCTTCTAACTATGGCTACACCTTC. Translated, it gives CASSLLQGASNYGYTF.

The count of this clone is one. V usage is TRBV11-1 and J usage is TRBJ1-3; possible D gene TRBD1, 5 bases. This CDR3 has 16 amino acids. The germline V and J ends were trimmed by 5 bases and 0 bases, with 14 bases remaining between them. Germline V lookup: CDR1 SGHAT, CDR2 FQDESV (reference sequence). CDR3 DNA: TGTGCCAGCAGCAGAGGGACTGCGGCCTCTGGAAACACCATATATTTT. This translates into CASSRGTAASGNTIYF.

This chain joins TRBV28 and TRBJ1-2; TRBD1 might be the D (5 bases). V lost 5 bases to trimming and J lost 8 bases, with 18 bases between them. The CDR3 length is 14 residues. Germline V gene data show CDR1 as MDHEN and CDR2 as SYDVKM. DNA for the CDR3: TGTGCCAGCAGTATTGATACCTCTTGGGGGGGCTACACCTTC. It yields the protein CASSIDTSWGGYTF.

This clone was detected only once. The genes are TRBV20-1 and TRBJ2-7; D unresolved. The V and J ends lost 6 bases and 4 bases respectively, with 10 bases between them. CDR1 is DFQATT and CDR2 is SNEGSKA in the germline V gene (reference sequence). This CDR3 region has 11 residues. Here the CDR3 reads CSAVHDYEQYF. The CDR3, as DNA: TGCAGTGCCGTACATGATTACGAGCAGTACTTC.

The chain combines TRBV19 with TRBJ1-1, with no clear D. Germline CDR1 and CDR2: LNHDA and SQIVND (reference sequence). Deletions cut 0 bases from V and 8 bases from J, with 10 bases between. The CDR3 runs to 13 residues. CDR3 region: CASSIDPSREAFF. The CDR3 coding sequence is TGTGCCAGTAGTATAGATCCGAGTAGGGAAGCTTTCTTT. The full variable domain, with the rest looked up from reference TRBV19 and TRBJ1-1, is DGGITQSPKYLFRKEGQNVTLSCEQNLNHDAMYWYRQDPGQGLRLIYYSQIVNDFQKGDIAEGYSVSREKKESFPLTVTSAQKNPTAFYLCASSIDPSREAFFGQGTRLTVV.

The chain joins TRBV19 to TRBJ1-2, with 11 bases lining up with TRBD1. Germline CDR1 and CDR2: LNHDA and SQIVND (reference sequence). CDR3 length: 15 residues. The V gene end was trimmed by 6 bases and the J gene end by 7 bases; junction bases not matched to a gene: 10. The CDR3 loop reads CASRSSGTGGGGYTF. The CDR3 DNA is TGTGCCAGTAGATCCTCCGGGACAGGGGGGGGTGGCTACACCTTC.

The chain couples TRBV6-2 or TRBV6-3 to TRBJ1-4, with no clear D. V lost 6 bases and J 4 bases, leaving 12 bases between the germline ends. The CDR3 runs 14 residues. CDR1 and CDR2 (germline): MNHEY, SVGEGT. Here the CDR3 reads CASRYGPNNEKLFF. CDR3 DNA sequence: TGTGCCAGCAGATACGGACCGAATAATGAAAAACTGTTTTTT.

Written as DNA, the CDR3 is TGTGCCAGCAGCCAGGGACTCTACAATGAGCAGTTCTTC. Amino acid sequence: CASSQGLYNEQFF. The gene calls are TRBV5-5 and TRBJ2-1, with TRBD2 as a possible D gene (6 bases). V was cut by 4 bases and J by 3 bases, with 8 bases left in between. Germline CDR1 reads SGHKS; CDR2 reads YYEKEE (reference sequence). The CDR3 loop spans 13 amino acids.

This chain joins TRBV19 and TRBJ1-4, with 8 nucleotides matching TRBD1. CDR1 LNHDA and CDR2 SQIVND come from the germline V gene (reference sequence). Trimming at V came to 5 bases and at J to 8 bases, leaving 10 bases not matched to a gene. This CDR3 comprises 15 residues. The CDR3 region has the DNA TGTGCCAGTAGTGACCATGGGACAGGTTCGGAAAAACTGTTTTTT. Residues: CASSDHGTGSEKLFF. Looking up the rest from reference TRBV19 and TRBJ1-4 gives the full variable domain: DGGITQSPKYLFRKEGQNVTLSCEQNLNHDAMYWYRQDPGQGLRLIYYSQIVNDFQKGDIAEGYSVSREKKESFPLTVTSAQKNPTAFYLCASSDHGTGSEKLFFGSGTQLSVL.